The clone carrying this TCR beta chain occurred a few times. Its target is not known. The entry originates in a study of CD8 T cell repertoires and HIV-1 epitope variants. Assay used: immunoSEQ multiplex PCR; TCRdb lists only in-frame clones, some missing. Here the sample spans several thousand clones, 50% to 70% being singletons. There are 14 residues in the CDR3. The V gene's germline CDR1 is SGDLS and CDR2 YYNGEE. After removal of 3 bases from V and 6 bases from J, the junction contained 6 bases not matched to a gene. The source of this sequence is a male donor with HIV. The chain employs TRBV9 and TRBJ2-5, with 9 bases matching TRBD1. The sample taken for sequencing was cultured CD8+ T cells derived from PBMCs. The CDR3, as DNA: TGTGCCAGCAGCGCCGGGGACAGGGATCAGACCCAGTACTTC. This sequence encodes CASSAGDRDQTQYF.